This passage covers 17 T cell receptor beta chains from one sample sequenced in a study of response to subunit inactivated influenza vaccine. Each CDR3 protein is one row after TCRdb ran MiXCR on the RT-PCR reads. Found here are fewer than 600,000 distinct CDR3 sequences, approximately 7.7% of them singletons; the top ten hold under 15%. This specimen consisted of PBMCs from blood, obtained around 2 years after vaccination. These receptors were collected from a man between 50 and 75 years old who received an inactivated influenza vaccine.

This chain connects TRBV5-5 to TRBJ1-2; D gene unclear. The V gene lost 1 base and the J gene lost 8 bases, with 9 bases spanning the gap. The CDR3 runs to 12 residues. In germline, CDR1 is SGHKS, CDR2 YYEKEE (reference sequence). For the CDR3, the DNA is TGTGCCAGCAGCTTGTCTTTTAGAGGCTACACCTTC. Translating gives CASSLSFRGYTF.

V usage is TRBV5-6 and J usage is TRBJ2-7; D is uncertain. Germline V gives CDR1 SGHDT, CDR2 YYEEEE. V was cut by 2 bases and J by 6 bases, with 15 bases left in between. This CDR3 is 14 amino acids long. The CDR3 sequence: CASSLGPGPLEQYF. In DNA, the CDR3 is TGTGCCAGCAGCTTAGGTCCTGGTCCCCTCGAGCAGTACTTC.

This chain connects TRBV6-1 to TRBJ2-3; D is tentatively TRBD1 or TRBD2 (5 bases each). CDR3 length: 14 amino acids. Between the trimmed V and J ends, which lost 7 bases and 0 bases, there was a span of 11 bases. Germline CDR1 MNHNS, CDR2 SASEGT. The CDR3 region is CASMGDLSTDTQYF. CDR3 sequence (DNA): TGTGCCAGCATGGGGGACCTCAGCACAGATACGCAGTATTTT.

There are many counts of this clonotype. V is TRBV7-2 and J is TRBJ2-7; D is perhaps TRBD1 or TRBD2 (5 bases each). Germline-derived CDR1 and CDR2 are SGHTA and FQGNSA. CDR3 length: 14 amino acids. V lost 0 bases and J 6 bases, leaving 12 bases between the germline ends. As DNA, the CDR3 is TGTGCCAGCAGCTTAGCGGGAGCTCAGGGCGAGCAGTACTTC. It yields the protein CASSLAGAQGEQYF.

At least ten counts were recorded for this clonotype. This sequence joins TRBV4-2 and TRBJ2-5; 9 bases are shared with TRBD2. Germline CDR1 and CDR2: LGHNA and YNFKEQ. The CDR3 is 17 amino acids. V gave up 0 bases and J gave up 5 bases; unmatched junction bases: 10. CDR3 in amino acids: CASSQESSGALMETQYF. CDR3 sequence (DNA): TGTGCCAGCAGCCAAGAGTCTAGCGGGGCACTGATGGAGACCCAGTACTTC.

This clonotype was observed at least ten times. The chain has TRBV9 and TRBJ2-3, with 14 bases that match TRBD2. This CDR3 has 16 residues. Germline V CDR1 and CDR2: SGDLS, YYNGEE. V gave up 3 bases and J gave up 3 bases; unmatched junction bases: 3. CDR3 sequence reads: CASSDRLAGGTDTQYF. DNA of the CDR3: TGTGCCAGCAGCGACCGACTAGCGGGGGGGACAGATACGCAGTATTTT.

The chain combines TRBV4-1 with TRBJ1-2, with D unclear. The V end lost 1 base, the J end lost 6 bases, and 27 bases lay between the germline ends. The CDR3 is 19 amino acids. Germline CDR1 and CDR2: MGHRA and YSYEKL. CDR3 protein: CASSQGLHYRLAEANGYTF. DNA for the CDR3: TGCGCCAGCAGCCAAGGCCTCCATTACCGCCTAGCTGAAGCAAATGGCTACACCTTC.

This clonotype was seen a few times. V gene TRBV5-1 combines with J gene TRBJ2-2, with a possible D match to TRBD1 (6 bases). Per germline, CDR1 SGHRS and CDR2 YFSETQ. The V and J ends lost 6 bases and 4 bases respectively, with 16 bases between them. The CDR3 loop spans 15 amino acids. Here the CDR3 DNA reads TGCGCCAGCAATCCTACAGGGATTTCCACCGGGGAGCTGTTTTTT. This encodes CASNPTGISTGELFF.

The chain couples TRBV7-8 to TRBJ2-4; 7 bases are shared with TRBD1. Germline V CDR1 and CDR2: SGHVS, FQNEAQ. The CDR3 length is 15 residues. V was pared by 5 bases and J by 4 bases, with 8 bases of the junction left unmatched. The CDR3 sequence is CASSLKPGQKNIQYF. CDR3 bases: TGTGCCAGCAGCCTCAAACCGGGACAGAAAAACATTCAGTACTTC.

This clonotype came up many times. J is TRBJ2-1 and V is TRBV5-1; TRBD2 matches at 14 bases. J lost 1 base, V lost 4 bases, and 10 bases had no gene match. This CDR3 is 19 amino acids long. CDR1 and CDR2 (germline): SGHRS, YFSETQ. DNA of the CDR3: TGCGCCAGCAGCGGACCAGGGACTAGCGGGAGTAGGTCCTACAATGAGCAGTTCTTC. It encodes CASSGPGTSGSRSYNEQFF.

This clonotype was observed many times. The chain uses TRBV29-1 and TRBJ2-3, with D possibly matching TRBD2 (6 bases). This CDR3 spans 15 amino acids. V was clipped by 6 bases and J by 0 bases, with 16 bases between them. Germline CDR1 is SQVTM and CDR2 is ANQGSEA. In DNA form, the CDR3 reads TGCAGCGTCGCCGAGGGAGGAATTAGCACAGATACGCAGTATTTT. It specifies CSVAEGGISTDTQYF.

This clonotype was seen a handful of times. This chain uses TRBV5-1 with TRBJ2-7; tentative D call: TRBD1 (5 bases). Trimming removed 0 bases at V and 0 bases at J, with 13 bases between. The CDR3 runs to 16 residues. Germline loops: CDR1 SGHRS, CDR2 YFSETQ. The CDR3 spells CASSLVPRTSSYEQYF. The DNA for the CDR3 is TGCGCCAGCAGCTTGGTTCCCAGGACATCCTCCTACGAGCAGTACTTC.

The V and J genes are TRBV3-1 and TRBJ2-3; tentative D call: TRBD2 (6 bases). From germline, CDR1 is LGHDT and CDR2 YNNKEL (reference sequence). V gave up 1 base and J gave up 2 bases, with 25 bases separating them. CDR3 length equals 20 residues. The CDR3, as DNA: TGTGCCAGCAGCCAAGTTATGTCTTGGTGGGGTAGCGGTTCCACAGATACGCAGTATTTT. Protein sequence: CASSQVMSWWGSGSTDTQYF.

The CDR3 DNA is TGTGCCAGCAGGGTGCCCTTGGGGCCCCTCCACTTT. It encodes CASRVPLGPLHF. This chain uses TRBV12-3 or TRBV12-4 with TRBJ1-6; no definite D call. The V gene lost 6 bases and the J gene lost 13 bases, with 13 bases spanning the gap. This CDR3 region has 12 residues.

This sequence joins TRBV6-2 or TRBV6-3 and TRBJ2-4; no clear D. In germline, CDR1 is MNHEY, CDR2 SVGEGT. The CDR3 is made up of 14 amino acids. The V and J ends lost 6 bases and 6 bases respectively, with 15 bases between them. The CDR3 DNA follows: TGTGCCAGCAGACGAACTGGATGGGGAAACATTCAGTACTTC. It codes for CASRRTGWGNIQYF.

This clonotype has at least ten counts. The J gene is TRBJ2-5, the V gene TRBV29-1; D unclear. The V and J ends lost 4 bases and 0 bases respectively, with 9 bases between them. The CDR3 covers 13 residues. CDR1 SQVTM and CDR2 ANQGSEA come from the germline V gene. This chain's CDR3 is CSVVPVYQETQYF. The CDR3, as DNA: TGCAGCGTTGTGCCGGTCTACCAAGAGACCCAGTACTTC.

This clonotype was seen at least ten times. The chain has TRBV9 and TRBJ2-7; TRBD2 is a possible D gene (5 bases). This CDR3 comprises 14 residues. CDR1 SGDLS and CDR2 YYNGEE come from the germline V gene. The ends were cut back, 1 base at V and 3 bases at J, with 11 bases in the middle. CDR3 nucleotides: TGTGCCAGCAGCGTAAATAGCGCAAACTACGAGCAGTACTTC. Its protein is CASSVNSANYEQYF.